The entry below gives a single T cell receptor (beta chain) sequence along with its context. Possible read error: a much larger clone is one base away. CDR3 regions of TCR beta were amplified from RNA transcripts. Second-round multiplex PCR came after a first-round RT-PCR that employed HTBI primers. MiXCR, run by TCRdb on the multiplex PCR reads, gives a single entry per CDR3 protein. Here the sample spans over a million distinct CDR3 sequences, 35% to 40% being singletons. The sample originates from a study of Graves' ophthalmopathy and Graves' hyperthyroidism. The CDR3 is 11 amino acids. Germline V lookup: CDR1 DFQATT, CDR2 SNEGSKA (reference sequence).

What was sequenced was peripheral blood or thyroid tissue (not recorded which). The chain uses TRBV20-1 and TRBJ1-2; D is possibly TRBD1 (6 bases). The sequence came from an adult man with Graves' hyperthyroidism. The CDR3 DNA reads TGCAGTGCTGGACAGAACTGTGGCTACACCTTC. This codes for CSAGQNCGYTF.